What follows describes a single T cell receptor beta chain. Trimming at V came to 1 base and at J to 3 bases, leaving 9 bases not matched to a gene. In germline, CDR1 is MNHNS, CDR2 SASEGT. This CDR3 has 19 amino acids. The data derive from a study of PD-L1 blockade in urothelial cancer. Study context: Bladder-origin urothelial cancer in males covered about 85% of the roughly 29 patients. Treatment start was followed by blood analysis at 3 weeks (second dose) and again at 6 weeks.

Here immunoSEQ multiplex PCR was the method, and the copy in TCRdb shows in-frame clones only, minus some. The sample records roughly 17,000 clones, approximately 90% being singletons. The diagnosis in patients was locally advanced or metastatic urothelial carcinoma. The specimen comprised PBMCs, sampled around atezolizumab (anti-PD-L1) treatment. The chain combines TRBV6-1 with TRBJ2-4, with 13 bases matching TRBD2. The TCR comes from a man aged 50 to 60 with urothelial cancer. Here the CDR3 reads CASSEGLAGGQGGKNIQYF. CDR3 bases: TGTGCCAGCAGTGAAGGACTAGCGGGAGGCCAAGGGGGCAAAAACATTCAGTACTTC.